This T cell receptor (beta chain) was obtained from a study of technical replicates of blood from several donors. Germline values: CDR1 SNHLY, CDR2 FYNNEI. V was trimmed by 8 bases and J by 7 bases, leaving 13 bases between them. The CDR3 is 12 amino acids. Sequenced by immunoSEQ multiplex PCR; TCRdb stores in-frame clones only, minus some. The sample holds some 77,000 clones, around 86% seen once. The sample comprised PBMCs. The gene calls are TRBV2 and TRBJ2-3, with D perhaps TRBD2 (6 bases). This receptor was taken from a human donor in good health. Some clones in this sample may be carry-over from other donors' samples. The CDR3 is CASGGRGNTQYF. The CDR3 bases are TGTGCCAGCGGGGGTCGGGGGAATACGCAGTATTTT.